These 18 T cell receptor beta chains were all obtained from the same sample, sequenced in a study of T-cell reconstitution after alpha-beta-depleted transplantation in children. Researchers prepared the TCRbeta library using unique molecular identifiers, the study reports. TCRdb analysed the PCR reads with MiXCR anew, one entry per CDR3 protein. The table records roughly 590,000 distinct CDR3 sequences, roughly 17% of them present only once. This specimen consisted of PBMCs from the stem cell graft donor, obtained from the stem cell graft. All receptors come from a human donor who donated a stem cell graft to a child with acute myeloid leukemia.

The chain links TRBV15 to TRBJ1-4; D is unclear. This CDR3 comprises 15 residues. The V gene lost 0 bases and the J gene lost 7 bases, with 12 bases spanning the gap. CDR1 and CDR2 from the germline V gene are LNHNV and YYDKDF (reference sequence). CDR3 bases: TGTGCCACCAGCAGAGATCGTGAAGGGATTGAAAAACTGTTTTTT. Protein product: CATSRDREGIEKLFF.

This clonotype was counted a few times. The chain employs TRBV20-1 and TRBJ1-4, with a weak D call TRBD1 (6 bases). V dropped 3 bases and J dropped 5 bases, with 13 bases sitting between them. Germline V gene data show CDR1 as DFQATT and CDR2 as SNEGSKA (reference sequence). The CDR3 contains 14 residues. The CDR3 protein is CSARAGATNEKLFF. CDR3 bases: TGCAGTGCTAGGGCAGGGGCGACCAATGAAAAACTGTTTTTT.

This clonotype was seen repeatedly, ten times or more. The chain couples TRBV29-1 to TRBJ1-5; D is possibly TRBD1 (6 bases). Germline V CDR1 and CDR2: SQVTM, ANQGSEA. The V and J ends lost 6 bases and 1 base respectively, with 13 bases between them. This CDR3 is 14 amino acids long. The CDR3 spells CSVGGGGSNQPQHF. The CDR3 DNA sequence: TGCAGCGTCGGAGGGGGAGGAAGCAATCAGCCCCAGCATTTT. The full variable domain, with the rest looked up from reference TRBV29-1 and TRBJ1-5, is SAVISQKPSRDICQRGTSLTIQCQVDSQVTMMFWYRQQPGQSLTLIATANQGSEATYESGFVIDKFPISRPNLTFSTLTVSNMSPEDSSIYLCSVGGGGSNQPQHFGDGTRLSIL.

The J gene is TRBJ2-7, the V gene TRBV4-3, with D possibly being TRBD1 (7 bases). Trimming cost V 1 base and J 2 bases, with 15 bases left between them. The CDR3 covers 16 residues. CDR1 LGHNA and CDR2 YSLEER come from the germline V gene. The CDR3 DNA reads TGCGCCAGCAGCCAAGGGCTCGCAGGGGGGACCTACGAGCAGTACTTC. This sequence encodes CASSQGLAGGTYEQYF.

This clonotype was recorded at least ten times. The chain carries TRBV20-1 and TRBJ1-1, with TRBD1 identical over 9 bases. The CDR3 is 15 amino acids. In germline, CDR1 is DFQATT, CDR2 SNEGSKA (reference sequence). Trimming removed 1 base from V and 4 bases from J; junction bases left unmatched: 7. The CDR3 nucleotides are TGCAGTGCTAGAGGGAGGGGACAGGGACGCACTGAAGCTTTCTTT. This gives the protein CSARGRGQGRTEAFF.

This clonotype came up a few times. The chain uses TRBV20-1 and TRBJ1-1; TRBD1 aligns across 8 bases. V was pared by 3 bases and J by 1 base, with 13 bases of the junction left unmatched. The V gene's germline CDR1 is DFQATT and CDR2 SNEGSKA (reference sequence). The CDR3 loop spans 17 amino acids. CDR3 residues: CSARGLRDRSSNTEAFF. The CDR3 DNA reads as TGCAGTGCTAGGGGACTCCGGGACAGGAGTTCGAACACTGAAGCTTTCTTT.

This clonotype has ten or more counts. The genes are TRBV29-1 and TRBJ2-3; maybe TRBD1 (5 bases). The length of the CDR3 is 14 residues. Germline V gene lookup returns CDR1 SQVTM and CDR2 ANQGSEA. The V and J ends lost 0 bases and 1 base respectively, with 8 bases between them. The CDR3 DNA follows: TGCAGCGTTGAAGACGGACAAGGCACAGATACGCAGTATTTT. Amino acids: CSVEDGQGTDTQYF.

The rearrangement uses TRBV28 and TRBJ2-5; the D is unclear. V lost 6 bases and J lost 5, with 7 bases in between. This CDR3 is 11 amino acids long. Per germline, CDR1 MDHEN and CDR2 SYDVKM. The CDR3 spells CASRAWETQYF. The CDR3 DNA follows: TGTGCCAGCAGGGCGTGGGAGACCCAGTACTTC.

The rearrangement joins TRBV7-6 to TRBJ2-1; TRBD1 matches at 9 bases. The CDR3 is 16 residues long. Trimming cost V 5 bases and J 2 bases; bases outside gene matches: 7. The germline gives CDR1 SGHVS, CDR2 FNYEAQ. CDR3 amino acids: CASSLGQGSTYNEQFF. For the CDR3, the DNA is TGTGCCAGCAGCCTCGGACAGGGGAGTACCTACAATGAGCAGTTCTTC.

This clonotype was recorded once. In DNA form, the CDR3 reads TGCGCCAGCAGCCATACGGGACAGGGGGTCTACAATGAGCAGTTCTTC. Its protein product is CASSHTGQGVYNEQFF. V gene TRBV4-3 combines with J gene TRBJ2-1, with 11 positions matching TRBD1. Germline CDR1 and CDR2: LGHNA and YSLEER. The CDR3 is 16 residues long. V shed 3 bases and J 3 bases; nucleotides not matched to a gene: 4.

The rearrangement links TRBV20-1 to TRBJ2-2; the D is unclear. V was pared by 2 bases and J by 5 bases, with 15 bases between. CDR1 is DFQATT and CDR2 is SNEGSKA in the germline V gene (reference sequence). The CDR3 has 15 amino acids. In nucleotides, the CDR3 is TGCAGTGCTAGATCGTGGGCTTCAAATACCGGGGAGCTGTTTTTT. This translates into CSARSWASNTGELFF.

The chain carries TRBV24-1 and TRBJ2-3; D not certain. Germline loops: CDR1 KGHDR, CDR2 SFDVKD. The CDR3 spans 16 residues. V gave up 6 bases and J gave up 3 bases, with 18 bases separating them. The CDR3 region has the DNA TGTGCCACCAGTCCCCTCGGAGCTACTTTGACAGATACGCAGTATTTT. Protein sequence: CATSPLGATLTDTQYF.

This clonotype turned up a few times. The chain has TRBV20-1 and TRBJ1-2; perhaps TRBD1 as D (6 bases). This CDR3 region has 13 residues. Germline V gene sequence: CDR1 DFQATT, CDR2 SNEGSKA (reference sequence). Trimming pared 8 bases from V and 3 bases from J, leaving 16 bases between. This chain's CDR3 is CSSLGGGDYGYTF. In nucleotides, the CDR3 is TGCAGTTCCTTAGGGGGTGGTGACTATGGCTACACCTTC.

This clonotype was seen only a few times. The chain recombines TRBV7-2 with TRBJ1-5; D not resolved. CDR3 length: 15 amino acids. Between the trimmed V and J ends, which lost 0 bases and 1 base, there was a span of 7 bases. Germline CDR1 and CDR2: SGHTA and FQGNSA. Here the CDR3 reads CASSLAAESNQPQHF. The CDR3 DNA sequence: TGTGCCAGCAGCTTAGCGGCAGAGAGCAATCAGCCCCAGCATTTT.

Points on this clonotype: One end of the junction fails to match germline, which may point to a read error. This sequence joins TRBV15 and TRBJ2-3, with 7 bases aligning to TRBD2. Germline CDR1 is LNHNV and CDR2 is YYDKDF (reference sequence). This CDR3 has 15 amino acids. The CDR3 DNA is TGTGCCACCAGCGTTCAGCGGGGAAACACAGATACGCAGTGTTTT. This translates into CATSVQRGNTDTQCF.

This chain links TRBV15 with TRBJ2-1; tentative D call: TRBD2 (7 bases). The CDR3 loop spans 16 amino acids. CDR1 and CDR2 from the germline V gene are LNHNV and YYDKDF (reference sequence). Trimming removed 0 bases at V and 4 bases at J, with 13 bases between. The CDR3 here is CATSRDVGGAYNEQFF. For the CDR3, the DNA is TGTGCCACCAGCAGAGATGTGGGGGGGGCTTACAATGAGCAGTTCTTC.

Ten or more counts support this clonotype. The rearrangement links TRBV20-1 to TRBJ1-1, with D uncertain. Germline V gives CDR1 DFQATT, CDR2 SNEGSKA (reference sequence). The CDR3 length is 12 residues. V lost 0 bases and J 6 bases, leaving 8 bases between the germline ends. CDR3 amino acids: CSARDQVSEAFF. The CDR3 DNA follows: TGCAGTGCTAGAGATCAGGTTTCTGAAGCTTTCTTT.

V gene TRBV6-2 or TRBV6-3 combines with J gene TRBJ2-3; D is ambiguous. The germline V gene has CDR1 MNHEY and CDR2 SVGEGT. Trimming removed 2 bases from V and 5 bases from J, with 8 bases in between. This CDR3 has 13 residues. The CDR3 DNA reads TGTGCCAGCAGTTACGAGTTGAAAGATACGCAGTATTTT. This encodes CASSYELKDTQYF.